This paragraph reports one T cell receptor beta chain. Donors likely had unrecorded immune exposures despite being nominally healthy when sampled. The sample comes from a study of cytomegalovirus exposure and HLA in healthy donors. In the study overall: Earlier results showed 90 million to 130 million unique TCR beta sequences derived from roughly 180 million T cells.

Amplification used 60 Vbeta primers and 13 Jbeta primers. TCRdb keeps only in-frame clones here, not all; method: immunoSEQ multiplex PCR. The profile shows some 270,000 clones, 92% of them singletons. The CDR3 runs 13 residues. The germline gives CDR1 SGHNT, CDR2 YYREEE (reference sequence). V lost 4 bases and J 5 bases, leaving 10 bases between the germline ends. This TCR was sampled from a girl aged 2-9 years in good health and CMV-seronegative. The chain is built from TRBV5-4 and TRBJ2-1; tentatively, D is TRBD2 (5 bases). Sequenced input: PBMCs. The CDR3 protein is CASSAGLDNEQFF. The CDR3, as DNA: TGTGCCAGCAGCGCCGGACTCGACAATGAGCAGTTCTTC.